These 24 T cell receptor beta chains came from one sample sequenced in a study of blood T cell repertoires in COVID-19 (dated by TCRdb to about 2020). Library method: the immunoSEQ multiplex PCR assay. In its TCRdb copy, this immuneACCESS table keeps in-frame sequences only and misses some clones. Where compared with another copy, unresolved V genes explain less than half of these, and the others have no known cause. The sample profile shows some 240,000 clones; about 83% of them were found once. Approximately 1.4% of the sample is taken by the ten largest. Sequenced: peripheral blood. The receptor set was obtained from a woman in her thirties or forties who had recovered from COVID-19.

V and J are TRBV19 and TRBJ1-2; D gene uncertain. Germline assignment: CDR1 LNHDA and CDR2 SQIVND (reference sequence). Trimming shortened V by 0 bases and J by 2 bases, and 7 bases separated the two germline ends. This CDR3 is built from 14 residues. CDR3 in DNA: TGTGCCAGTAGTATAGATCCACAGAACTATGGCTACACCTTC. Translated: CASSIDPQNYGYTF.

The chain is built from TRBV24-1 and TRBJ2-2, with 9 bases that match TRBD2. V lost 10 bases to trimming and J lost 6 bases; unmatched junction nucleotides: 11. In germline, CDR1 is KGHDR, CDR2 SFDVKD. The CDR3 sequence is 15 residues long. CDR3 sequence (DNA): TGTGCCACTGCGGCCGGCGGGGGGGCCTCCGGGGAGCTGTTTTTT. Its translation: CATAAGGGASGELFF.

The table lists this clone with a count of one. CDR3 amino acids: CATSDWGQRNTGELFF. The CDR3, as DNA: TGTGCCACCAGTGATTGGGGACAGCGGAACACCGGGGAGCTGTTTTTT. The V and J genes are TRBV24-1 and TRBJ2-2, with 7 bases lining up with TRBD1. With 2 bases clipped from V and 1 base from J, the junction kept 3 bases outside the gene matches. The CDR3 runs 16 residues. The V gene's germline CDR1 is KGHDR and CDR2 SFDVKD.

CDR3 nucleotides: TGTGCCAGCAGCTTAGAGGTCAGGGTGGCCCATTCACCCCTCCACTTT. Translation: CASSLEVRVAHSPLHF. The chain couples TRBV11-3 to TRBJ1-6, with D possibly being TRBD1 (5 bases). Trimming left V 0 bases short and J 8 bases short, with 14 bases between. The CDR3 length is 16 residues. From germline, CDR1 is SGHNT and CDR2 YENEEA.

The V and J genes are TRBV6-6 and TRBJ2-7; the match to TRBD1 covers 7 bases. From germline, CDR1 is MNHNY and CDR2 SVGAGI (reference sequence). The length of the CDR3 is 14 residues. V shed 7 bases, J shed 6 bases, and the junction held 12 bases outside the gene matches. Here the CDR3 DNA reads TGTGCCAGCATCGACAACAGGGGAAGGGGCGAGCAGTACTTC. Protein: CASIDNRGRGEQYF.

This chain links TRBV16 with TRBJ1-4, with a possible D match to TRBD1 (6 bases). V lost 5 bases, J lost 0 bases, and 13 bases lay in between. The CDR3 spans 16 residues. The germline V gene has CDR1 KGHSY and CDR2 FQNENV. CDR3 bases: TGTGCCAGCAGCTACTCCTGGACAGCAACTAATGAAAAACTGTTTTTT. Its translation: CASSYSWTATNEKLFF.

V usage is TRBV12-3 or TRBV12-4 and J usage is TRBJ2-3, with a weak D call TRBD2 (6 bases). V was pared by 4 bases and J by 6 bases, with 11 bases between. This CDR3 is 13 amino acids long. The CDR3 DNA sequence: TGTGCCAGCAGTTATAGACTAGTGGATACGCAGTATTTT. Encoded protein: CASSYRLVDTQYF.

This chain links TRBV12-3 or TRBV12-4 with TRBJ2-7; 8 nucleotides agree with TRBD2. The CDR3 consists of 12 residues. Trimming at V came to 5 bases and at J to 7 bases, leaving 4 bases not matched to a gene. The CDR3: CASSPRGGEQYF. The CDR3 nucleotides are TGTGCCAGCAGTCCTCGGGGGGGAGAGCAGTACTTC.

The chain links TRBV27 to TRBJ2-7; the match to TRBD2 covers 7 bases. The V and J ends lost 0 bases and 3 bases, in that order; junction bases with no gene match: 8. The germline CDR1 and CDR2 sequences are MNHEY and SMNVEV (reference sequence). The CDR3 is 16 residues long. This CDR3 is CASSLSSGDWLYEQYF. The CDR3, as DNA: TGTGCCAGCAGTTTATCGAGCGGGGATTGGCTCTACGAGCAGTACTTC.

The genes are TRBV10-1 and TRBJ2-1; D gene ambiguous. Per germline, CDR1 WNHNN and CDR2 SYGVQD (reference sequence). The CDR3 runs to 8 residues. Trimming pared 3 bases from V and 14 bases from J, leaving 2 bases between. In DNA form, the CDR3 reads TGCGCCAGCAGTGATAAGTTCTTC. Its translation is CASSDKFF.

V usage is TRBV11-3 and J usage is TRBJ2-2; D is unclear. The germline V gene encodes CDR1 SGHNT and CDR2 YENEEA. The V gene lost 8 bases and the J gene lost 4 bases, with 8 bases spanning the gap. The CDR3 spans 12 residues. The CDR3 region is CASSLATGELFF. CDR3 DNA sequence: TGTGCCAGCTCCTTGGCCACCGGGGAGCTGTTTTTT.

This sequence joins TRBV7-2 and TRBJ1-6, with TRBD1 identical over 9 bases. The germline CDR1 and CDR2 sequences are SGHTA and FQGNSA. CDR3 size: 15 residues. V gave up 5 bases and J gave up 7 bases; unmatched junction bases: 6. CDR3 protein: CASSPGQGMNSPLHF. The CDR3 bases are TGTGCCAGCAGCCCTGGACAGGGGATGAATTCACCCCTCCACTTT. Filled out from reference TRBV7-2 and TRBJ1-6, the complete variable domain reads GAGVSQSPSNKVTEKGKDVELRCDPISGHTALYWYRQSLGQGLEFLIYFQGNSAPDKSGLPSDRFSAERTGGSVSTLTIQRTQQEDSAVYLCASSPGQGMNSPLHFGNGTRLTVT.

The gene calls are TRBV5-5 and TRBJ2-2; 10 nucleotides match TRBD2. Trimming took 0 bases from V and 7 from J; bases not matched to a gene: 9. Germline V gene data show CDR1 as SGHKS and CDR2 as YYEKEE (reference sequence). The CDR3 is 17 amino acids. The CDR3 DNA reads as TGTGCCAGCAGCTTGGCCACGCTTAAGCGGGAGGGCGGGGAGCTGTTTTTT. This sequence encodes CASSLATLKREGGELFF.

The rearrangement joins TRBV29-1 to TRBJ1-2, with a weak D call TRBD1 (5 bases). Trimming took off 6 bases at V and 3 bases at J, with 14 bases between the two ends. CDR3 length: 13 residues. Germline CDR1 SQVTM, CDR2 ANQGSEA. CDR3 in DNA: TGCAGCGTCGGGTCGGGGGACTACTATGGCTACACCTTC. It translates to CSVGSGDYYGYTF.

The chain recombines TRBV5-4 with TRBJ2-7; 8 bases fit TRBD2. Germline V lookup: CDR1 SGHNT, CDR2 YYREEE (reference sequence). Trimming at V came to 4 bases and at J to 2 bases, leaving 5 bases not matched to a gene. The CDR3 is 14 residues long. CDR3 region: CASSQSTSAYEQYF. For the CDR3, the DNA is TGTGCCAGCAGCCAGTCGACTAGCGCCTACGAGCAGTACTTC.

The chain employs TRBV18 and TRBJ2-7; weak D call: TRBD2 (6 bases). Germline values: CDR1 KGHSH, CDR2 LQKENI. Trimming cost V 0 bases and J 3 bases, with 15 bases left between them. The CDR3 sequence is 16 residues long. CDR3 bases: TGTGCCAGCTCACCACCGTCAGGAGGGAGAAGCTACGAGCAGTACTTC. Protein sequence: CASSPPSGGRSYEQYF.

CDR3 nucleotides: TGTGCCATCAGGGACGGGACAGGGGATACCTACGAGCAGTACTTC. As protein: CAIRDGTGDTYEQYF. The V and J genes are TRBV10-3 and TRBJ2-7, with 10 bases aligning to TRBD1. The CDR3 totals 15 residues. The junction had 7 bases not matched to a gene; V was cut back by 6 bases and J by 2 bases. Per germline, CDR1 ENHRY and CDR2 SYGVKD.

The V call is TRBV3-1 (or the pseudogene TRBV3-2), the J call TRBJ2-5; 8 bases agree with TRBD1. CDR3 length: 14 residues. J lost 3 bases, V lost 8 bases, and 8 bases had no gene match. CDR1 is LGHDT and CDR2 is YNNKEL in the germline V gene (reference sequence). For the CDR3, the DNA is TGTGCCAGCGCTCTCAGACAGGGGAAAGAGACCCAGTACTTC. It is translated as CASALRQGKETQYF.

The CDR3 DNA sequence: TGCGCCAGCAGCCAGGCAGGGGACCATGAAAAACTGTTTTTT. It encodes CASSQAGDHEKLFF. The chain joins TRBV5-1 to TRBJ1-4; D possibly corresponds to TRBD1 (6 bases). CDR1 SGHRS and CDR2 YFSETQ come from the germline V gene. V was trimmed by 4 bases and J by 6 bases, leaving 13 bases between them. The CDR3 spans 14 residues.

The J gene is TRBJ2-1, the V gene TRBV6-2 or TRBV6-3, with 7 positions matching TRBD1. This CDR3 spans 15 amino acids. Losses at the gene ends were 4 bases for V and 4 bases for J; bases not matched to a gene: 7. Germline V gene sequence: CDR1 MNHEY, CDR2 SVGEGT. This CDR3 is CASSSRQGRYNEQFF. CDR3 DNA: TGTGCCAGCAGTTCCCGACAGGGTCGGTACAATGAGCAGTTCTTC.

V usage is TRBV5-6 and J usage is TRBJ2-2, with D possibly matching TRBD1 (6 bases). Between the trimmed V and J ends, which lost 3 bases and 4 bases, there was a span of 25 bases. Germline V CDR1 and CDR2: SGHDT, YYEEEE. There are 19 residues in the CDR3. The CDR3 loop reads CASSSSGHNQAQGTGELFF. In DNA, the CDR3 is TGTGCCAGCAGCTCGTCGGGACATAACCAAGCCCAGGGCACCGGGGAGCTGTTTTTT.

This clone was seen more than once but under ten times. The chain employs TRBV28 and TRBJ1-1, with no clear D. The CDR3 has 16 amino acids. The V gene's germline CDR1 is MDHEN and CDR2 SYDVKM. V was cut by 6 bases and J by 3 bases, with 20 bases left in between. CDR3 nucleotides: TGTGCCAGCAGCCACTTGACCTTGCGCCGGGACACTGAAGCTTTCTTT. Its protein product is CASSHLTLRRDTEAFF.

This clone was picked up one time. The chain recombines TRBV30 with TRBJ1-3; TRBD1 might be the D (6 bases). The CDR3 has 15 amino acids. The ends were cut back, 0 bases at V and 3 bases at J, with 12 bases in the middle. CDR1 is GTSNPN, CDR2 SVGIG, per germline (reference sequence). CDR3 amino acids: CAWSVGGQGGNTIYF. The CDR3 coding sequence is TGTGCCTGGAGTGTAGGGGGACAAGGTGGAAACACCATATATTTT.

The chain uses TRBV6-5 and TRBJ1-6; 7 nucleotides align to TRBD1. The CDR3 covers 13 residues. Germline CDR1 MNHEY, CDR2 SVGAGI. V trimming: 10 bases; J trimming: 7 bases; junction bases outside the gene matches: 7. The CDR3 DNA reads as TGTGCCAACCGGGACAGACCAAATTCACCCCTCCACTTT. Protein sequence: CANRDRPNSPLHF.